What follows are 32 T cell receptor beta chains derived from one specimen sequenced in a study of identical twins. In TCRdb, the 5' RACE reads were re-called with MiXCR into one record per CDR3 protein. There are hundreds of thousands of distinct CDR3 sequences in the sample; 5.5% to 6.5% occur only once, and under 2% lies in the top ten. Sequenced material: naive T cells sorted from blood. The receptors come from a man aged 18 to 30 in good health.

This clonotype occurred a few times. This chain links TRBV6-1 with TRBJ2-3; D is undetermined. With 1 base removed from V and 5 bases from J, the gap between germline ends came to 10 bases. The CDR3 has 14 amino acids. CDR1 is MNHNS, CDR2 SASEGT, per germline. The DNA for the CDR3 is TGTGCCAGCAGTGAAGGGTATCAGCGAGATACGCAGTATTTT. Protein: CASSEGYQRDTQYF.

The chain has TRBV15 and TRBJ1-5; unclear D gene. This CDR3 comprises 15 residues. Per germline, CDR1 LNHNV and CDR2 YYDKDF (reference sequence). V lost 0 bases and J lost 5, with 11 bases in between. This CDR3 is CATSRERGYHQPQHF. The CDR3 bases are TGTGCCACCAGCAGAGAACGAGGGTATCATCAGCCCCAGCATTTT.

This clonotype has more than one count but fewer than ten. The chain couples TRBV18 to TRBJ2-3; 10 nucleotides agree with TRBD2. Trimming took 5 bases from V and 5 from J; bases not matched to a gene: 4. CDR3 length: 14 residues. CDR1 and CDR2 from the germline V gene are KGHSH and LQKENI. The CDR3 sequence is CASSYLAGEDTQYF. CDR3 in DNA: TGTGCCAGCTCATACCTAGCGGGAGAAGATACGCAGTATTTT.

The rearrangement uses TRBV9 and TRBJ1-2; tentatively, D is TRBD1 (5 bases). Trimming removed 4 bases from V and 1 base from J, with 11 bases in between. The CDR3 runs to 14 residues. CDR1 and CDR2 (germline): SGDLS, YYNGEE. CDR3 residues: CASSTRDSNYGYTF. CDR3 in DNA: TGTGCCAGCAGCACCCGAGACAGTAACTATGGCTACACCTTC.

This clonotype was observed many times. The chain employs TRBV5-1 and TRBJ2-1; D might be TRBD1 (6 bases). This CDR3 has 14 amino acids. The V end lost 2 bases, the J end lost 5 bases, and 11 bases lay between the germline ends. Germline CDR1 is SGHRS and CDR2 is YFSETQ. CDR3 nucleotides: TGCGCCAGCAGCTTTGGGGCAGGGGACAATGAGCAGTTCTTC. Translating gives CASSFGAGDNEQFF.

This clonotype was counted ten times or more. V gene TRBV12-3 or TRBV12-4 combines with J gene TRBJ2-3; weak D call: TRBD1 (6 bases). The CDR3 contains 14 residues. Trimming took off 3 bases at V and 4 bases at J, with 11 bases between the two ends. CDR3 sequence reads: CASSLFRGSDTQYF. DNA for the CDR3: TGTGCCAGCAGTTTGTTCAGGGGATCAGATACGCAGTATTTT.

V and J are TRBV27 and TRBJ2-7, with D possibly being TRBD1 (6 bases). The germline gives CDR1 MNHEY, CDR2 SMNVEV (reference sequence). V was cut by 4 bases and J by 1 base, with 17 bases left in between. The CDR3 has 16 residues. The CDR3 loop reads CASSSSQGHFSYEQYF. In DNA, the CDR3 is TGTGCCAGCAGTTCATCTCAGGGGCATTTTTCCTACGAGCAGTACTTC.

This clonotype was picked up many times. The rearrangement links TRBV7-6 to TRBJ2-3, with 9 bases identical to TRBD2. Germline CDR1 SGHVS, CDR2 FNYEAQ. V lost 7 bases and J lost 0; bases outside the gene matches: 8. This CDR3 comprises 16 residues. Written as DNA, the CDR3 is TGTGCCAGCACCAAAAGTAGCGGGGGAAGCACAGATACGCAGTATTTT. Residues: CASTKSSGGSTDTQYF.

This clonotype came up many times. The rearrangement uses TRBV28 and TRBJ2-7, with TRBD1 matching over 8 bases. CDR1 MDHEN and CDR2 SYDVKM come from the germline V gene. This CDR3 has 12 residues. With V trimmed by 10 bases and J by 2 bases, 4 bases remained unmatched. CDR3 DNA sequence: TGTGCCACCGGACAGGGACCCTACGAGCAGTACTTC. Residues: CATGQGPYEQYF.

This clonotype was seen at least ten times. The J gene is TRBJ2-1, the V gene TRBV24-1, with 7 bases identical to TRBD1. The germline gives CDR1 KGHDR, CDR2 SFDVKD. This CDR3 is 15 amino acids long. After removal of 6 bases from V and 0 bases from J, the junction contained 4 bases not matched to a gene. CDR3 bases: TGTGCCACCAGTCCCGGGACAGTCTCCTACAATGAGCAGTTCTTC. This translates into CATSPGTVSYNEQFF.

CDR3 DNA sequence: TGTGCCAGCAGATCCGGACTAGCGGGAGACTACGAGCAGTACGTC. Residues: CASRSGLAGDYEQYV. The rearrangement links TRBV6-1 to TRBJ2-7; TRBD2 matches at 13 bases. Trimming cost V 6 bases and J 3 bases; bases outside gene matches: 5. This CDR3 region has 15 residues. CDR1 is MNHNS, CDR2 SASEGT, per germline.

This clonotype was counted ten times or more. J is TRBJ1-3 and V is TRBV20-1; the D is unclear. CDR1 is DFQATT, CDR2 SNEGSKA, per germline (reference sequence). V lost 6 bases, J lost 0 bases, and 12 bases lay in between. This CDR3 contains 14 residues. The CDR3 DNA reads TGCAGTGCCATAGGTGGCCTCTCTGGAAACACCATATATTTT. This sequence encodes CSAIGGLSGNTIYF.

Only a few counts were recorded for this clonotype. This chain uses TRBV20-1 with TRBJ1-5; D is uncertain. V dropped 6 bases and J dropped 4 bases, with 10 bases sitting between them. This CDR3 has 12 amino acids. The V gene's germline CDR1 is DFQATT and CDR2 SNEGSKA (reference sequence). Here the CDR3 reads CSADTENQPQHF. CDR3 nucleotide sequence: TGCAGTGCCGACACCGAGAATCAGCCCCAGCATTTT.

This clonotype was counted only a few times. V gene TRBV12-3 or TRBV12-4 combines with J gene TRBJ2-7, with unresolved D. CDR3 length: 15 amino acids. Trimming stripped 5 bases from V and 1 base from J, with 15 bases between. This CDR3 is CASSGPRTASYEQYF. The CDR3 DNA is TGTGCCAGCAGTGGGCCCCGTACGGCGTCCTACGAGCAGTACTTC.

In this sample, this clonotype turned up many times. The chain links TRBV12-3 or TRBV12-4 to TRBJ2-5; TRBD2 agrees at 9 bases. This CDR3 spans 15 amino acids. With V trimmed by 7 bases and J by 5 bases, 11 bases remained unmatched. This CDR3 is CASTRWVAGDETQYF. The CDR3 DNA reads as TGTGCCAGCACCCGATGGGTAGCGGGAGACGAGACCCAGTACTTC.

This clonotype was observed a handful of times. V is TRBV5-1 and J is TRBJ1-1, with D unresolved. V lost 4 bases and J 0 bases, leaving 16 bases between the germline ends. Germline CDR1 SGHRS, CDR2 YFSETQ. This CDR3 comprises 16 residues. The CDR3 sequence: CASSQTWTALNTEAFF. The CDR3 nucleotides read TGCGCCAGCAGCCAGACCTGGACCGCCCTGAACACTGAAGCTTTCTTT.

The chain recombines TRBV20-1 with TRBJ2-1, with D maybe TRBD1 (6 bases). The CDR3 contains 14 residues. Trimming removed 0 bases from V and 6 bases from J, with 12 bases in between. The germline CDR1 and CDR2 sequences are DFQATT and SNEGSKA (reference sequence). CDR3 amino acids: CSARDLRDTNEQFF. CDR3 sequence (DNA): TGCAGTGCTAGAGATCTGAGGGACACCAATGAGCAGTTCTTC.

This clonotype was picked up many times. The chain recombines TRBV20-1 with TRBJ1-1; D uncertain. Germline CDR1 and CDR2: DFQATT and SNEGSKA (reference sequence). This CDR3 is built from 13 residues. The CDR3 here is CAASALTETEAFF. The CDR3 coding sequence is TGCGCTGCTAGCGCTCTGACCGAGACTGAAGCTTTCTTT.

This clonotype has a handful of counts. This sequence joins TRBV7-9 and TRBJ2-1; a possible D gene is TRBD2 (5 bases). From germline, CDR1 is SEHNR and CDR2 FQNEAQ (reference sequence). The CDR3 is 15 amino acids. V lost 2 bases to trimming and J lost 3 bases, with 11 bases between them. The CDR3 loop is CASSLFGRGYNEQFF. The CDR3 DNA reads TGTGCCAGCAGCTTATTTGGCCGGGGCTACAATGAGCAGTTCTTC.

This clonotype came up many times. The chain joins TRBV29-1 to TRBJ2-6, with D tentatively TRBD1 or TRBD2 (5 bases each). Deletions cut 3 bases from V and 2 bases from J, with 8 bases between. CDR3 length: 14 residues. Per the germline V gene, CDR1 is SQVTM and CDR2 is ANQGSEA. The DNA for the CDR3 is TGCAGCGTTGATTCGGGGCCTGGGGCCAACGTCCTGACTTTC. Its translation: CSVDSGPGANVLTF.

This clonotype was seen a handful of times. The rearrangement uses TRBV5-1 and TRBJ2-1; 9 nucleotides agree with TRBD2. Germline V gene data show CDR1 as SGHRS and CDR2 as YFSETQ. Trimming removed 4 bases from V and 5 bases from J; junction bases left unmatched: 7. The CDR3 covers 15 residues. The CDR3 is CASSPGLATNNEQFF. CDR3 nucleotide sequence: TGCGCCAGCAGCCCCGGACTAGCGACAAACAATGAGCAGTTCTTC.

This clonotype has a count of ten or more. The genes are TRBV27 and TRBJ1-4; D gene ambiguous. With 6 bases removed from V and 8 bases from J, the gap between germline ends came to 13 bases. Germline values: CDR1 MNHEY, CDR2 SMNVEV (reference sequence). The CDR3 is 13 amino acids. The CDR3 sequence is CASSHMRGEKLFF. As DNA, the CDR3 is TGTGCCAGCAGCCACATGAGAGGCGAAAAACTGTTTTTT.

This clonotype was counted at least ten times. This chain joins TRBV7-9 and TRBJ2-7; possibly TRBD1 for D (5 bases). The V end lost 3 bases, the J end lost 3 bases, and 15 bases lay between the germline ends. The CDR3 sequence is 15 residues long. CDR1 is SEHNR and CDR2 is FQNEAQ in the germline V gene (reference sequence). This CDR3 reads CASSLGRALNYEQYV. The CDR3 DNA sequence: TGTGCCAGCAGCTTGGGCAGGGCTTTAAACTACGAGCAGTACGTC.

This clonotype showed up many times. The chain has TRBV29-1 and TRBJ2-3; TRBD2 matches at 7 bases. There are 14 residues in the CDR3. The trim removed 4 bases at V and 6 bases at J, leaving 10 bases unmatched. The germline V gene encodes CDR1 SQVTM and CDR2 ANQGSEA. The CDR3 sequence is CSVVKRDKGDTQYF. The CDR3 nucleotides read TGCAGCGTTGTGAAGCGGGATAAAGGCGATACGCAGTATTTT.

This clonotype was recorded at least ten times. V and J are TRBV27 and TRBJ2-7; D ambiguous. Germline CDR1 reads MNHEY; CDR2 reads SMNVEV (reference sequence). This CDR3 is built from 13 residues. Trimming cost V 10 bases and J 3 bases, with 16 bases left between them. CDR3 residues: CAINITPDYEQYF. CDR3 nucleotides: TGTGCCATCAACATTACACCAGACTACGAGCAGTACTTC.

This clonotype appeared many times. The chain joins TRBV29-1 to TRBJ2-2; D is perhaps TRBD1 (6 bases). Germline lookup yields CDR1 SQVTM and CDR2 ANQGSEA. This CDR3 region has 13 residues. The V end lost 6 bases, the J end lost 5 bases, and 13 bases lay between the germline ends. This CDR3 is CSVWTVVTGELFF. CDR3 in DNA: TGCAGCGTCTGGACAGTCGTGACCGGGGAGCTGTTTTTT.

Note on this clonotype: This sequence may be a read error, since a much larger clone differs from it by one base. The final CDR3 position lacks the conserved phenylalanine or tryptophan, pointing to a likely read error. The chain combines TRBV9 with TRBJ1-1; D unclear. The CDR3 sequence is 15 residues long. V gave up 0 bases and J gave up 4 bases, with 13 bases separating them. The germline CDR1 and CDR2 sequences are SGDLS and YYNGEE. CDR3 residues: CASSVVAAEGTEAFS. The CDR3 DNA sequence: TGTGCCAGCAGCGTAGTGGCGGCAGAGGGCACTGAAGCTTTCTCT.

The sample holds many counts of this clonotype. The rearrangement joins TRBV9 to TRBJ2-1; TRBD2 matches 7 bases. The ends lost 0 bases at V and 4 bases at J; junction bases unmatched: 10. Looked up from germline, CDR1 is SGDLS and CDR2 is YYNGEE. The CDR3 spans 17 residues. CDR3 coding DNA: TGTGCCAGCAGCGTAGCCCCGGCTAGCGGAAATTACAATGAGCAGTTCTTC. It codes for CASSVAPASGNYNEQFF.

The table lists this clonotype with many counts. J is TRBJ2-1 and V is TRBV29-1, with D possibly being TRBD1 or TRBD2 (5 bases each). This CDR3 contains 16 residues. Deletions cut 2 bases from V and 2 bases from J, with 16 bases between. Germline V gene sequence: CDR1 SQVTM, CDR2 ANQGSEA. CDR3 DNA: TGCAGCGTTGAAACTGCAGATCGGGACGCCTACAATGAGCAGTTCTTC. Protein product: CSVETADRDAYNEQFF.

About this clonotype: A much larger clone sits a single nucleotide away, making a read error possible. This chain's CDR3 is CASSLQSDSYNEQFF. The CDR3 coding sequence is TGCGCCAGCAGCTTGCAGTCAGACTCCTACAATGAGCAGTTCTTC. The chain uses TRBV5-1 and TRBJ2-1; D is undetermined. Germline CDR1 reads SGHRS; CDR2 reads YFSETQ. V gave up 1 base and J gave up 0 bases, with 8 bases separating them. The CDR3 has 15 residues. The entire variable domain, with the rest obtained from reference TRBV5-1 and TRBJ2-1, is as follows: KAGVTQTPRYLIKTRGQQVTLSCSPISGHRSVSWYQQTPGQGLQFLFEYFSETQRNKGNFPGRFSGRQFSNSRSEMNVSTLELGDSALYLCASSLQSDSYNEQFFGPGTRLTVL.

V is TRBV5-5 and J is TRBJ2-1, with D uncertain. CDR1 is SGHKS, CDR2 YYEKEE, per germline (reference sequence). Between the trimmed V and J ends, which lost 4 bases and 6 bases, there was a span of 11 bases. There are 13 residues in the CDR3. CDR3 loop: CASSPITGNEQFF. The CDR3 region has the DNA TGTGCCAGCAGCCCCATAACCGGCAATGAGCAGTTCTTC. Full variable domain (outside the CDR3, taken from reference TRBV5-5 and TRBJ2-1): DAGVTQSPTHLIKTRGQQVTLRCSPISGHKSVSWYQQVLGQGPQFIFQYYEKEERGRGNFPDRFSARQFPNYSSELNVNALLLGDSALYLCASSPITGNEQFFGPGTRLTVL.

This clonotype was counted at least ten times. This chain connects TRBV6-1 to TRBJ2-5, with D perhaps assigned TRBD1 or TRBD2 (5 bases each). This CDR3 has 13 residues. CDR1 and CDR2 from the germline V gene are MNHNS and SASEGT. V was trimmed by 2 bases and J by 5 bases, leaving 9 bases between them. CDR3 bases: TGTGCCAGCAGTGAATTGGGGACGGAGACCCAGTACTTC. Translation: CASSELGTETQYF.